These 3 T cell receptor beta chains share one sample of origin, sequenced in a study of radiation and T cells in renal cell carcinoma. The time point denotes: blood 4 weeks post-SBRT, at nephrectomy. As to treatment: 15 Gy SBRT to primary tumor, nephrectomy 4 weeks later. Clones were sequenced by immunoSEQ multiplex PCR, and TCRdb holds only the in-frame ones, with some missing. The sample records approximately 150,000 clones, around 88% being singletons. The sequencing here drew on blood, taken from a patient whose treatment included radiotherapy and nephrectomy. These receptors were collected from a woman between 45 and 65 years old with renal cell carcinoma.

This chain joins TRBV5-1 and TRBJ1-2; no clear D. In germline, CDR1 is SGHRS, CDR2 YFSETQ. The CDR3 loop spans 12 amino acids. The V end was cut by 3 bases, the J end by 7 bases, with 10 bases between. The CDR3 nucleotides read TGCGCCAGCAGCTGGGATCTAATTGGCTACACCTTC. Translated: CASSWDLIGYTF.

The chain's CDR3 is CASTPGLAGDTYQETQYF. The CDR3, as DNA: TGTGCCAGTACCCCGGGACTAGCGGGGGACACGTACCAAGAGACCCAGTACTTC. The chain uses TRBV19 and TRBJ2-5, with 14 bases fitting TRBD2. The CDR3 is 18 residues long. CDR1 is LNHDA and CDR2 is SQIVND in the germline V gene (reference sequence). The V segment lost 7 bases and the J segment 0 bases; nucleotides outside the gene matches: 10.

The chain couples TRBV2 to TRBJ2-5; TRBD2 is a possible D gene (6 bases). CDR1 is SNHLY, CDR2 FYNNEI, per germline. Trimming took off 5 bases at V and 7 bases at J, with 14 bases between the two ends. The CDR3 totals 13 residues. The CDR3, as DNA: TGTGCCAGCAGTAAGGCCCAGGGAGGGACCCAGTACTTC. Its protein is CASSKAQGGTQYF.